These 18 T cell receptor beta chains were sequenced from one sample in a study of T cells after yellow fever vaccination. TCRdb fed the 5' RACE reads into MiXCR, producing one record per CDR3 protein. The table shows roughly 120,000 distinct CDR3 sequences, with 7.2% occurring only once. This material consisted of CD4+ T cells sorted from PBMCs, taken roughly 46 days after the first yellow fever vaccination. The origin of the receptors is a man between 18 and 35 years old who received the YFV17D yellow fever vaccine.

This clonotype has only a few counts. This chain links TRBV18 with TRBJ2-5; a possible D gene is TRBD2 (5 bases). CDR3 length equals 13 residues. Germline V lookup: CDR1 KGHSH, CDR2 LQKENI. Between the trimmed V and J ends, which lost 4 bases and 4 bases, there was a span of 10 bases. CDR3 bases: TGTGCCAGCTCACAGGGAGATGGAGAGACCCAGTACTTC. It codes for CASSQGDGETQYF.

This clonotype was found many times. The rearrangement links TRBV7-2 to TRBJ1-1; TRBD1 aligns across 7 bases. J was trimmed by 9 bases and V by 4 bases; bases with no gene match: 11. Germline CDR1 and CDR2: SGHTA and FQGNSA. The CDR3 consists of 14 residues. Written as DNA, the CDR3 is TGTGCCAGCAGCTCCCCGTTAGGGGGCTGGAAAGCTTTCTTT. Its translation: CASSSPLGGWKAFF.

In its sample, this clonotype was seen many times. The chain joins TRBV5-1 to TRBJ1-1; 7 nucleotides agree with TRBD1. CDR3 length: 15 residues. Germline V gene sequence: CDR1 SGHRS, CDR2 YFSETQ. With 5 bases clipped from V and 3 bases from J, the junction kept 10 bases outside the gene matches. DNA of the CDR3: TGCGCCAGCAGATCCTTAGGGGGCTGGGACACTGAAGCTTTCTTT. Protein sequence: CASRSLGGWDTEAFF.

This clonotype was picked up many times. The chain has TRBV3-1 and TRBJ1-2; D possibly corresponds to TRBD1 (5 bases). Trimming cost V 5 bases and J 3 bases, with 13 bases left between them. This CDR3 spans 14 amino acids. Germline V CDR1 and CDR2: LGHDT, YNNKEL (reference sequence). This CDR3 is CASSSLGGDYGYTF. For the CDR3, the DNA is TGTGCCAGCAGCTCCTTGGGGGGTGACTATGGCTACACCTTC.

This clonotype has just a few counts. CDR3 nucleotides: TGTGCCAGCTCAAGTCAGAACACAGATACGCAGTATTTT. Translating gives CASSSQNTDTQYF. The chain recombines TRBV18 with TRBJ2-3, with D hard to call. CDR3 size: 13 residues. V lost 5 bases and J 2 bases, leaving 8 bases between the germline ends. CDR1 is KGHSH, CDR2 LQKENI, per germline.

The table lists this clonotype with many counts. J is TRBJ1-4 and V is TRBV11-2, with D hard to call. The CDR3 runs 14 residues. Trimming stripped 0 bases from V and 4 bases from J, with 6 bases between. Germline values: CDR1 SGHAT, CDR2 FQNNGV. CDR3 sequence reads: CASSLDQINEKLFF. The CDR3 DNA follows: TGTGCCAGCAGCTTAGATCAGATTAATGAAAAACTGTTTTTT.

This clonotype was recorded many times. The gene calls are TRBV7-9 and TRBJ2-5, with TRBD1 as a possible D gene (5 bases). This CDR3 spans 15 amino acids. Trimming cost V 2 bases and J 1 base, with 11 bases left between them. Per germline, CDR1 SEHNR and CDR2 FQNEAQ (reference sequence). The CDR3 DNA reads TGTGCCAGCAGCTTAAGCGCCAGGGCCCAAGAGACCCAGTACTTC. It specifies CASSLSARAQETQYF. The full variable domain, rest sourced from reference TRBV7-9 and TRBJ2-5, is DTGVSQNPRHKITKRGQNVTFRCDPISEHNRLYWYRQTLGQGPEFLTYFQNEAQLEKSRLLSDRFSAERPKGSFSTLEIQRTEQGDSAMYLCASSLSARAQETQYFGPGTRLLVL.

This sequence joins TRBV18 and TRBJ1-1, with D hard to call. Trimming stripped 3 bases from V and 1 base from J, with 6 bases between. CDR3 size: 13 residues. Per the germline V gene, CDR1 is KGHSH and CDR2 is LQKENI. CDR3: CASSPYTNTEAFF. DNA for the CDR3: TGTGCCAGCTCACCCTACACGAACACTGAAGCTTTCTTT.

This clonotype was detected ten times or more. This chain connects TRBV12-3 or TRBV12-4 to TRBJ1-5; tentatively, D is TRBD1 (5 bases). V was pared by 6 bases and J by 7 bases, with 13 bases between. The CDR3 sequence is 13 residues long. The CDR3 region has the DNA TGTGCCAGCAGCTACAGAGGGGACCAGCCCCAGCATTTT. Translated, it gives CASSYRGDQPQHF.

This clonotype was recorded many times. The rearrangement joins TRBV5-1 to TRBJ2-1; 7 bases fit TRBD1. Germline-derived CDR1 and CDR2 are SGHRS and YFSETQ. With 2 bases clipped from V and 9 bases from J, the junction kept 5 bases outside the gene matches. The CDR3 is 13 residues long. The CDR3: CASSFTGAVEQFF. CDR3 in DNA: TGCGCCAGCAGCTTCACAGGGGCGGTTGAGCAGTTCTTC.

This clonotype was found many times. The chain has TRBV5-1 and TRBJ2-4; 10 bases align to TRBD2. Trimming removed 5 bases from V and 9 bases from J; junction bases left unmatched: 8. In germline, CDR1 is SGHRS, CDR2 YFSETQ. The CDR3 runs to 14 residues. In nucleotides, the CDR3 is TGCGCCAGCAGGTCGGGACTAGCGAAGATCATTCAGTACTTC. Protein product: CASRSGLAKIIQYF.

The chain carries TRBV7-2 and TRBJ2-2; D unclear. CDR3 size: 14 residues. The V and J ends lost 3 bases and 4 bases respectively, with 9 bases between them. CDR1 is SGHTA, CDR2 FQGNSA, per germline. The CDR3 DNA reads TGTGCCAGCAGCTTCGAGCCCAGCACCGGGGAGCTGTTTTTT. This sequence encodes CASSFEPSTGELFF.

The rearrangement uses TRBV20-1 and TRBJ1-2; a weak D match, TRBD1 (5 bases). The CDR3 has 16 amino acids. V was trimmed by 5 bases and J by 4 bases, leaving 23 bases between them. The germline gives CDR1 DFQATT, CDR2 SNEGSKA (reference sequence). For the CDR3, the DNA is TGCAGTGCTGCGACACCGAAGGACACGGTGAGCTATGGCTACACCTTC. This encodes CSAATPKDTVSYGYTF.

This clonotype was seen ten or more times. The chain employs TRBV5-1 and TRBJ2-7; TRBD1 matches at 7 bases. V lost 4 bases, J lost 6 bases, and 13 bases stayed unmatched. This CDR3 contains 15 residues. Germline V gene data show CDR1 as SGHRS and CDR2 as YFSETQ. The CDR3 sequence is CASSVNPGGEAEQYF. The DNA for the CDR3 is TGCGCCAGCAGCGTCAACCCAGGGGGAGAGGCCGAGCAGTACTTC.

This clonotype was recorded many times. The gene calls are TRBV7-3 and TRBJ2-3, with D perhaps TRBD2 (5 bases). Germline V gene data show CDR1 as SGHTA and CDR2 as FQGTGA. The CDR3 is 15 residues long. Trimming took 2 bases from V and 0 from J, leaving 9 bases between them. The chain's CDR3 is CASSLDRGSTDTQYF. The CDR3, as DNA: TGTGCCAGCAGCTTAGACCGGGGAAGCACAGATACGCAGTATTTT.

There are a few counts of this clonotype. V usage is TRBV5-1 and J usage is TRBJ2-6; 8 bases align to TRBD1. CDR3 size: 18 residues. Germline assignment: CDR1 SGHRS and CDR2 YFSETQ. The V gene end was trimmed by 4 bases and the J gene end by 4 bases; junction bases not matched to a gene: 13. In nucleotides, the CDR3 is TGCGCCAGCAGCCCCCGTGGACAGGGACCGGGGGGGGCCAACGTCCTGACTTTC. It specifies CASSPRGQGPGGANVLTF.

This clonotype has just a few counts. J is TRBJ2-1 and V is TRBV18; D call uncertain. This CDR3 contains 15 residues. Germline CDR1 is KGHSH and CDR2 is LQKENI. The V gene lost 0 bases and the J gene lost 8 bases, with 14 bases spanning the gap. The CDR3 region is CASSPPVPRKDEQFF. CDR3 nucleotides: TGTGCCAGCTCACCACCTGTCCCTCGGAAGGATGAGCAGTTCTTC.

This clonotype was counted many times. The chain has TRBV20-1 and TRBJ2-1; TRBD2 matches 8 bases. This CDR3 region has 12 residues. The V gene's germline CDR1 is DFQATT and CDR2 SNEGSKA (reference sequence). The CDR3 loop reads CTVTSGHNEQFF. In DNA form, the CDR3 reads TGCACCGTCACTAGCGGCCACAATGAGCAGTTCTTC.